The present entry profiles one T cell receptor (beta chain) with its context. Its antigen is as yet unknown. This specimen belongs to a study of OX40 agonist ivuxolimab in advanced cancers. Study information: Participants, 80% to 90% male, averaged roughly 60 years of age, ranging from about 23 to 90. Eligibility admitted prior anti-PD-1, anti-PD-L1 or anti-CTLA-4 therapy; 40% to 50% had some. Findings of the study overall: Dose levels from 0.1 to 3.0 mg/kg saw CD4+ and CD8+ blood T cells expand clonally by week 6.

The repertoire was sequenced with immunoSEQ multiplex PCR; TCRdb's copy has only in-frame clones and lacks some. The sample records approximately 90,000 clones, roughly 89% being singletons. Germline V lookup: CDR1 KGHSH, CDR2 LQKENI. The CDR3 extends over 15 amino acids. Trimming removed 0 bases from V and 2 bases from J, with 11 bases in between. The TCR comes from an adult with an advanced solid tumor such as melanoma, head and neck, liver or kidney cancer. This specimen consisted of CD4+ or CD8+ T cells sorted from blood, obtained in a trial of the OX40 agonist ivuxolimab. The chain joins TRBV18 to TRBJ2-7, with D maybe TRBD1 (6 bases). The CDR3 is CASSPPSRGPYEQYF. The CDR3 DNA reads as TGTGCCAGCTCACCACCGTCCAGGGGACCCTACGAGCAGTACTTC.